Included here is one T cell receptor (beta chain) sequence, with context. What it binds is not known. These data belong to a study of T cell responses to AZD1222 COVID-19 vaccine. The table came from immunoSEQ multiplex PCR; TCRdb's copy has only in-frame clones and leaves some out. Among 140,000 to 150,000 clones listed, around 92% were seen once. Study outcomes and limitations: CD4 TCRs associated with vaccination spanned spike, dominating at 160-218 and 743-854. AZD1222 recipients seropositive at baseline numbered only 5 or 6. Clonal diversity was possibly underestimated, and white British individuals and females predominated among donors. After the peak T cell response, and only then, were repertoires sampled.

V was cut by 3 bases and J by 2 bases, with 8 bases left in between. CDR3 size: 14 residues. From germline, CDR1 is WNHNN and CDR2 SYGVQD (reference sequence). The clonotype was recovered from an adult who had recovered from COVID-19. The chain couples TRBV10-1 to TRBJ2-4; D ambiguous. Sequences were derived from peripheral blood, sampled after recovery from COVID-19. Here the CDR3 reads CASSEGGTKNIQYF. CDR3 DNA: TGCGCCAGCAGTGAAGGCGGCACCAAAAACATTCAGTACTTC.